This T cell receptor (beta chain) was recovered during a study of CXCR4 blockade with PD-1 therapy in pancreatic cancer. Study findings and constraints: Tumors were clonally expanded, mean around 0.14 versus 0.05 in healthy blood. Frequent tumor clones were encoded by many distinct rearrangements, suggesting shared antigens.

This CDR3 comprises 14 residues. Germline lookup yields CDR1 MNHGY and CDR2 SAAAGT. V was clipped by 4 bases and J by 0 bases, with 8 bases between them. The table came from immunoSEQ multiplex PCR; TCRdb's copy has only in-frame clones and leaves some out. The data show 4,000 to 6,000 clones, around 50% seen once. A word on this clone: Its specificity is unknown.

This sequence joins TRBV6-8 and TRBJ2-3; D remains ambiguous. Specimen: tumor tissue. This TCR was sampled from a human donor with pancreatic ductal adenocarcinoma. The CDR3 loop is CASSSSESTDTQYF. As DNA, the CDR3 is TGTGCCAGCAGTTCTTCCGAAAGCACAGATACGCAGTATTTT.